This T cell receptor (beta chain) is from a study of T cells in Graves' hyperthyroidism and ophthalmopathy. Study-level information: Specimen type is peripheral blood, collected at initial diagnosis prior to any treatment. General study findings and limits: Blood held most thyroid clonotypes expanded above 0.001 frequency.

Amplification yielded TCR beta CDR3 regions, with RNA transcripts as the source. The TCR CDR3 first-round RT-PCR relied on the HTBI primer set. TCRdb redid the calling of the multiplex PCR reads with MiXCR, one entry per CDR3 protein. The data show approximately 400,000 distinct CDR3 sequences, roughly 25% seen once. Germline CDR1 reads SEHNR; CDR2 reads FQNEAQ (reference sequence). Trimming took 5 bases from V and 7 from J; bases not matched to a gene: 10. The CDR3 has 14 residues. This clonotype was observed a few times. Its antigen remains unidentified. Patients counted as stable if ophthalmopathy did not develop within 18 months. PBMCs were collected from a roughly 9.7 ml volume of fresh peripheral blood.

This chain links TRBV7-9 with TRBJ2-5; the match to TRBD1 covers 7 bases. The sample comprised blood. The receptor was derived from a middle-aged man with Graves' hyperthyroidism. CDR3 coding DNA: TGTGCCAGCAGCCAAACGGGACAGCCAGCGACCCAGTACTTC. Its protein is CASSQTGQPATQYF.